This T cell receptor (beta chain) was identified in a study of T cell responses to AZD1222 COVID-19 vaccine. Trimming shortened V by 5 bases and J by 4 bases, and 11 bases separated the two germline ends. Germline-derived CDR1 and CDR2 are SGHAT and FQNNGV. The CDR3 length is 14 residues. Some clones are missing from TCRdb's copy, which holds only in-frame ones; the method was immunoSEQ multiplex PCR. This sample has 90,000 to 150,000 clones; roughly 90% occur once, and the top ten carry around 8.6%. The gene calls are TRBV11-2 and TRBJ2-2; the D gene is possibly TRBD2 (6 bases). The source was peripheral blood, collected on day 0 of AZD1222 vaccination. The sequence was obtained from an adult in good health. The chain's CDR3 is CASSNAAGTGELFF. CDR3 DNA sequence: TGTGCCAGCAGCAACGCAGCGGGCACCGGGGAGCTGTTTTTT.